The next 9 T cell receptor beta chains were all read from a single sample in a study of T cells in Graves' hyperthyroidism and ophthalmopathy. The investigators amplified TCR beta CDR3 regions from RNA transcripts. TCR CDR3 regions were first amplified by RT-PCR with HTBI primers. MiXCR, applied by TCRdb to the multiplex PCR reads, yields one record per CDR3 protein. The table includes under 300,000 distinct CDR3 sequences, roughly 14% detected once. Sequenced sample: blood. The receptor source for this set is a woman younger than 45 with Graves' hyperthyroidism that later progressed to Graves' ophthalmopathy.

The table lists this clonotype with many counts. V is TRBV12-3 or TRBV12-4 and J is TRBJ1-2; a possible D gene is TRBD1 (5 bases). The CDR3 has 15 amino acids. Trimming left V 3 bases short and J 4 bases short, with 15 bases between. This CDR3 is CASSFGSRATYGYTF. The CDR3 DNA reads TGTGCCAGCAGTTTTGGGAGCAGGGCCACCTATGGCTACACCTTC.

The chain employs TRBV9 and TRBJ2-3, with D perhaps being TRBD1 or TRBD2 (6 bases each). V gave up 4 bases and J gave up 2 bases, with 14 bases separating them. The germline V gene has CDR1 SGDLS and CDR2 YYNGEE. CDR3 size: 15 residues. CDR3 amino acids: CASSLGGYPTDTQYF. The CDR3 region has the DNA TGTGCCAGCAGCTTGGGGGGCTATCCCACAGATACGCAGTATTTT.

Ten or more counts support this clonotype. The chain joins TRBV30 to TRBJ2-3; possible D gene TRBD1, 6 bases. Germline V gene sequence: CDR1 GTSNPN, CDR2 SVGIG (reference sequence). V lost 4 bases, J lost 3 bases, and 23 bases lay in between. This CDR3 is 17 amino acids long. In DNA form, the CDR3 reads TGTGCCTGGACCGGGAAAGGGGCAGGGGAAGTAACAGATACGCAGTATTTT. The encoded protein is CAWTGKGAGEVTDTQYF.

This clonotype was seen many times. This sequence joins TRBV9 and TRBJ2-7, with 7 nucleotides matching TRBD1. The CDR3 runs 14 residues. CDR1 SGDLS and CDR2 YYNGEE come from the germline V gene. The V gene end was trimmed by 3 bases and the J gene end by 3 bases; junction bases not matched to a gene: 6. CDR3 region: CASSGDSWGYEQYF. The CDR3, as DNA: TGTGCCAGCAGCGGGGACAGTTGGGGCTACGAGCAGTACTTC.

This clonotype showed up many times. This rearrangement joins TRBV7-8 to TRBJ2-2, with D unclear. Trimming cost V 0 bases and J 5 bases, with 7 bases left between them. The CDR3 totals 14 residues. From germline, CDR1 is SGHVS and CDR2 FQNEAQ. CDR3 sequence: CASSLARGTGELFF. The CDR3 nucleotides are TGTGCCAGCAGCTTAGCGCGTGGGACCGGGGAGCTGTTTTTT. The whole variable domain, filled in from reference TRBV7-8 and TRBJ2-2, reads GAGVSQSPRYKVAKRGQDVALRCDPISGHVSLFWYQQALGQGPEFLTYFQNEAQLDKSGLPSDRFFAERPEGSVSTLKIQRTQQEDSAVYLCASSLARGTGELFFGEGSRLTVL.

This clonotype showed up many times. This chain joins TRBV5-1 and TRBJ2-7; 7 bases match TRBD2. Germline V CDR1 and CDR2: SGHRS, YFSETQ. The length of the CDR3 is 14 residues. V trimming: 4 bases; J trimming: 2 bases; junction bases outside the gene matches: 6. The CDR3 loop is CASSESGATYEQYF. Here the CDR3 DNA reads TGCGCCAGCAGCGAGAGCGGGGCCACCTACGAGCAGTACTTC.

This clonotype was observed at least ten times. The chain joins TRBV3-1 to TRBJ2-1, with 16 bases identical to TRBD2. The CDR3 length is 20 residues. Unmatched junction bases numbered 7, after V lost 1 base and J lost 1 base. From germline, CDR1 is LGHDT and CDR2 YNNKEL (reference sequence). The CDR3: CASSQVSGTSGRGSYNEQFF. CDR3 nucleotides: TGTGCCAGCAGCCAAGTATCCGGGACTAGCGGGAGGGGGTCCTACAATGAGCAGTTCTTC.

This clonotype was picked up many times. The chain carries TRBV28 and TRBJ2-3; D may be TRBD2 (6 bases). Germline values: CDR1 MDHEN, CDR2 SYDVKM. The V end lost 8 bases, the J end lost 2 bases, and 23 bases lay between the germline ends. This CDR3 has 17 amino acids. CDR3 sequence (DNA): TGTGCCAGCGCGGTGAGACCCCCCCTAGCGTACACAGATACGCAGTATTTT. It specifies CASAVRPPLAYTDTQYF.

In this sample, this clonotype turned up many times. V usage is TRBV20-1 and J usage is TRBJ2-1, with D maybe TRBD2 (6 bases). V lost 1 base, J lost 9 bases, and 7 bases lay in between. Germline V gives CDR1 DFQATT, CDR2 SNEGSKA (reference sequence). This CDR3 has 11 residues. CDR3 in DNA: TGCAGTGCTAGAGCGGGAGTTGAGCAGTTCTTC. This translates into CSARAGVEQFF.